This T cell receptor (beta chain) was sequenced for a study of blood T cell repertoires in COVID-19. Measured with immunoSEQ multiplex PCR; TCRdb has only the in-frame clones, and not every one. Here the sample spans roughly 300,000 clones, around nine tenths being singletons. The V gene's germline CDR1 is LNHDA and CDR2 SQIVND (reference sequence). The J segment lost 4 bases and the V segment lost 11 bases, leaving 8 bases of the junction unmatched. The CDR3 is 13 residues long. The genes are TRBV19 and TRBJ1-1; 9 nucleotides align to TRBD1. The sequencing input was PBMCs or T cells enriched from blood (not recorded which). This TCR came from a woman aged 30 to 39 who had recovered from COVID-19. CDR3 in amino acids: CAARQGVFTEAFF. The CDR3 nucleotides are TGTGCCGCCCGACAGGGGGTATTCACTGAAGCTTTCTTT.